The rows below give T cell receptor beta chains drawn from one sample of a study of blood T cell dynamics during melanoma immunotherapy. The method was immunoSEQ multiplex PCR; TCRdb's version includes in-frame clones alone and lacks a portion of them. The data show about 1,800 clones, with over 80% seen just once and around 51% held by the top ten. Sequencing used blood, obtained from a patient treated with checkpoint blockade. The receptor set was obtained from a human donor with melanoma. CDR3s include the opening cysteine and the closing phenylalanine or tryptophan. A D gene is named only where the DNA matches it firmly.

D gene: .
V gene: TRBV7-2
J gene: TRBJ1-5
CDR3 DNA: TGTGCCAGCAGCCCCGTTGTGGGGTCAGTGTACAATCAGCCCCAGCATTTT
CDR3 protein: CASSPVVGSVYNQPQHF

D gene: .
V gene: TRBV7-9
J gene: TRBJ1-2
CDR3 DNA: TGTGCCAGCAGCTTAATGGTCACAATCTTTAACTATGGCTACACCTTC
CDR3 protein: CASSLMVTIFNYGYTF

D gene: .
V gene: TRBV7-2
J gene: TRBJ2-7
CDR3 DNA: TGTGCCAGCAGCTTATCCGGCAGGGGGGACGAGCAGTACTTC
CDR3 protein: CASSLSGRGDEQYF

D gene: TRBD1
V gene: TRBV30
J gene: TRBJ1-2
CDR3 DNA: TGTGCCTGGAGTGGAGTTACGGGACAGGGTATCAAGGGCTACACCTTC
CDR3 protein: CAWSGVTGQGIKGYTF

D gene: TRBD1
V gene: TRBV11-3
J gene: TRBJ2-5
CDR3 DNA: TGTGCCAGCAGCTTCCGGGACAGGGAAAGAGAGACCCAGTACTTC
CDR3 protein: CASSFRDRERETQYF

D gene: .
V gene: TRBV7-8
J gene: TRBJ2-7
CDR3 DNA: TGTGCCAGCAGCTTAAGAATGAGACAGCCCTACGAGCAGTACTTC
CDR3 protein: CASSLRMRQPYEQYF

D gene: TRBD1
V gene: TRBV7-9
J gene: TRBJ1-2
CDR3 DNA: TGTGCCAGCAGCGATTCCGGGACAGGGGTCGGCTACACCTTC
CDR3 protein: CASSDSGTGVGYTF

D gene: .
V gene: TRBV27
J gene: TRBJ1-2
CDR3 DNA: TGTGCCAGCAGCAAAACAGGGTTCAGCTACTATGGCTACACCTTC
CDR3 protein: CASSKTGFSYYGYTF

D gene: .
V gene: TRBV2
J gene: TRBJ1-2
CDR3 DNA: TGTGCCAGCAGTGAGGGGTTCTATGGCTACACCTTC
CDR3 protein: CASSEGFYGYTF

D gene: .
V gene: TRBV6-6
J gene: TRBJ1-1
CDR3 DNA: TGTGCCAGCACCTCACGGGGGGTGAACACTGAAGCTTTCTTT
CDR3 protein: CASTSRGVNTEAFF